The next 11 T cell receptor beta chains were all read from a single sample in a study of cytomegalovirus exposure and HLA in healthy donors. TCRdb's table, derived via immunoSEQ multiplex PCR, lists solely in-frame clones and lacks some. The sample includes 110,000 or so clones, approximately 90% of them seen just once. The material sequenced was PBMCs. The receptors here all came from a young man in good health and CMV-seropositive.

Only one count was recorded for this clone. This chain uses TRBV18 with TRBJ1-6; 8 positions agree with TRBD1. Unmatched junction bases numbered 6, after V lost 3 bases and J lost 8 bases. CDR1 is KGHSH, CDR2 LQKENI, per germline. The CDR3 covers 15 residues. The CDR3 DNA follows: TGTGCCAGCTCACCCCGAGACAGGGGAGATTCACCCCTCCACTTT. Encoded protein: CASSPRDRGDSPLHF.

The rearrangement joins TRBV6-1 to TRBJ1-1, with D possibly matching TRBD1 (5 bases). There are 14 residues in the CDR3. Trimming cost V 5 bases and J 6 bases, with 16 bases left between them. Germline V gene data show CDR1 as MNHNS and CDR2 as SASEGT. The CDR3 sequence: CASSLYDQGSEAFF. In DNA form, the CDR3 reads TGTGCCAGCAGTCTCTACGATCAGGGATCTGAAGCTTTCTTT.

In DNA form, the CDR3 reads TGCAGTGCTAGAGGCGGGGTAACGCAGTATTTT. Its translation: CSARGGVTQYF. The V call is TRBV20-1, the J call TRBJ2-3; D is perhaps TRBD2 (6 bases). Trimming stripped 1 base from V and 9 bases from J, with 8 bases between. In germline, CDR1 is DFQATT, CDR2 SNEGSKA (reference sequence). The CDR3 is 11 residues long.

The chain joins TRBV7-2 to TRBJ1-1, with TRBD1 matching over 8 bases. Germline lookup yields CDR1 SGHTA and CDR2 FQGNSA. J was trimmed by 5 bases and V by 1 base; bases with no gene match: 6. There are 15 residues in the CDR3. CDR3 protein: CASSLGVRTGTEAFF. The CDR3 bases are TGTGCCAGCAGCTTAGGAGTGAGGACAGGGACTGAAGCTTTCTTT.

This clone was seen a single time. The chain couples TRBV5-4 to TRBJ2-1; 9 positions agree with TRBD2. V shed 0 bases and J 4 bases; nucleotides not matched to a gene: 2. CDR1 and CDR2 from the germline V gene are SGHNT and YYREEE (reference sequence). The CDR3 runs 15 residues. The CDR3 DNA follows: TGTGCCAGCAGCTTGGATAGCGGGGGTTACAATGAGCAGTTCTTC. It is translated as CASSLDSGGYNEQFF.

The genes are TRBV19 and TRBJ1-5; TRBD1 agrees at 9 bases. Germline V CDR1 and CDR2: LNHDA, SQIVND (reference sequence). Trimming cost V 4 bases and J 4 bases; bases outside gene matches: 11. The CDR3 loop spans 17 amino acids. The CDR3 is CASSTPPGTGPNQPQHF. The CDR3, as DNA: TGTGCCAGTAGTACCCCCCCCGGGACAGGGCCAAATCAGCCCCAGCATTTT.

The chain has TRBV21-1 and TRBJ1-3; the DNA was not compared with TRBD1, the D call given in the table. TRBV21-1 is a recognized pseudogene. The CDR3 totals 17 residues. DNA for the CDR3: TGTGCCAGCAGCACGGTGGGCAGTCTGAGCTCTGGAAACACCATATATTTT. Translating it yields CASSTVGSLSSGNTIYF.

CDR3 loop: CASSLIQTGNTEAFF. The CDR3 DNA sequence: TGCGCCAGCAGCCTCATCCAGACGGGGAACACTGAAGCTTTCTTT. The chain has TRBV5-1 and TRBJ1-1, with D unclear. The CDR3 loop spans 15 amino acids. CDR1 SGHRS and CDR2 YFSETQ come from the germline V gene. V lost 4 bases and J lost 1, with 14 bases in between.

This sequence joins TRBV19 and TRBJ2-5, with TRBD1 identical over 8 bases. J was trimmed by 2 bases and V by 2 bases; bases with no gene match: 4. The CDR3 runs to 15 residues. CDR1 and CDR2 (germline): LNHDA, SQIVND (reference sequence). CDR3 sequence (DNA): TGTGCCAGTAGTATACACAGGGGGAGGCAAGAGACCCAGTACTTC. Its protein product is CASSIHRGRQETQYF.

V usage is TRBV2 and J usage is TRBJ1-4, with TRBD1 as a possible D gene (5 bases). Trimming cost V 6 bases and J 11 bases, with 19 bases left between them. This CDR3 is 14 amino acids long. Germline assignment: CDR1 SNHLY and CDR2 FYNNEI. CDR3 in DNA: TGTGCCAGCAGGGGGCTATGGGGATCGGAGAAACTGTTTTTT. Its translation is CASRGLWGSEKLFF.

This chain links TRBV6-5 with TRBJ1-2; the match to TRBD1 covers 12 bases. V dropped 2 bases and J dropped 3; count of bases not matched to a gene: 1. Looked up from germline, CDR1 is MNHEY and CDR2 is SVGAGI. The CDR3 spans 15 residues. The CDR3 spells CASSYGTGGYYGYTF. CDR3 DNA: TGTGCCAGCAGTTACGGGACAGGGGGCTACTATGGCTACACCTTC.